The T cell receptor beta chain described here comes from a study of radiotherapy plus CTLA-4 blockade in lung cancer. Study-wide points: With interferon-beta, early dynamics of blood T cell clones were reported to best predict response. TCR clones of tumor origin grew in blood after radiotherapy plus ipilimumab.

It was focal radiation plus CTLA-4 blockade with ipilimumab that patients with chemo-refractory metastatic non-small-cell lung cancer received. This CDR3 region has 17 residues. Trimming took 1 base from V and 2 from J; bases not matched to a gene: 6. Germline values: CDR1 MGHRA, CDR2 YSYEKL. The method was immunoSEQ multiplex PCR; TCRdb's version includes in-frame clones alone and lacks a portion of them. The sample shows roughly 93,000 clones, approximately 78% of them seen only once. Of note for this clone: What it binds is unknown.

The sequences come from peripheral blood, collected from a patient treated with radiotherapy plus ipilimumab. The V call is TRBV4-1, the J call TRBJ2-1, with 9 bases that match TRBD2. The sequence came from a human donor with non-small cell lung cancer who had a partial response to radiotherapy plus ipilimumab. The CDR3 DNA reads as TGCGCCAGCAGCCAAGGGGCCGGGACTAGCCCCTACAATGAGCAGTTCTTC. It translates to CASSQGAGTSPYNEQFF.